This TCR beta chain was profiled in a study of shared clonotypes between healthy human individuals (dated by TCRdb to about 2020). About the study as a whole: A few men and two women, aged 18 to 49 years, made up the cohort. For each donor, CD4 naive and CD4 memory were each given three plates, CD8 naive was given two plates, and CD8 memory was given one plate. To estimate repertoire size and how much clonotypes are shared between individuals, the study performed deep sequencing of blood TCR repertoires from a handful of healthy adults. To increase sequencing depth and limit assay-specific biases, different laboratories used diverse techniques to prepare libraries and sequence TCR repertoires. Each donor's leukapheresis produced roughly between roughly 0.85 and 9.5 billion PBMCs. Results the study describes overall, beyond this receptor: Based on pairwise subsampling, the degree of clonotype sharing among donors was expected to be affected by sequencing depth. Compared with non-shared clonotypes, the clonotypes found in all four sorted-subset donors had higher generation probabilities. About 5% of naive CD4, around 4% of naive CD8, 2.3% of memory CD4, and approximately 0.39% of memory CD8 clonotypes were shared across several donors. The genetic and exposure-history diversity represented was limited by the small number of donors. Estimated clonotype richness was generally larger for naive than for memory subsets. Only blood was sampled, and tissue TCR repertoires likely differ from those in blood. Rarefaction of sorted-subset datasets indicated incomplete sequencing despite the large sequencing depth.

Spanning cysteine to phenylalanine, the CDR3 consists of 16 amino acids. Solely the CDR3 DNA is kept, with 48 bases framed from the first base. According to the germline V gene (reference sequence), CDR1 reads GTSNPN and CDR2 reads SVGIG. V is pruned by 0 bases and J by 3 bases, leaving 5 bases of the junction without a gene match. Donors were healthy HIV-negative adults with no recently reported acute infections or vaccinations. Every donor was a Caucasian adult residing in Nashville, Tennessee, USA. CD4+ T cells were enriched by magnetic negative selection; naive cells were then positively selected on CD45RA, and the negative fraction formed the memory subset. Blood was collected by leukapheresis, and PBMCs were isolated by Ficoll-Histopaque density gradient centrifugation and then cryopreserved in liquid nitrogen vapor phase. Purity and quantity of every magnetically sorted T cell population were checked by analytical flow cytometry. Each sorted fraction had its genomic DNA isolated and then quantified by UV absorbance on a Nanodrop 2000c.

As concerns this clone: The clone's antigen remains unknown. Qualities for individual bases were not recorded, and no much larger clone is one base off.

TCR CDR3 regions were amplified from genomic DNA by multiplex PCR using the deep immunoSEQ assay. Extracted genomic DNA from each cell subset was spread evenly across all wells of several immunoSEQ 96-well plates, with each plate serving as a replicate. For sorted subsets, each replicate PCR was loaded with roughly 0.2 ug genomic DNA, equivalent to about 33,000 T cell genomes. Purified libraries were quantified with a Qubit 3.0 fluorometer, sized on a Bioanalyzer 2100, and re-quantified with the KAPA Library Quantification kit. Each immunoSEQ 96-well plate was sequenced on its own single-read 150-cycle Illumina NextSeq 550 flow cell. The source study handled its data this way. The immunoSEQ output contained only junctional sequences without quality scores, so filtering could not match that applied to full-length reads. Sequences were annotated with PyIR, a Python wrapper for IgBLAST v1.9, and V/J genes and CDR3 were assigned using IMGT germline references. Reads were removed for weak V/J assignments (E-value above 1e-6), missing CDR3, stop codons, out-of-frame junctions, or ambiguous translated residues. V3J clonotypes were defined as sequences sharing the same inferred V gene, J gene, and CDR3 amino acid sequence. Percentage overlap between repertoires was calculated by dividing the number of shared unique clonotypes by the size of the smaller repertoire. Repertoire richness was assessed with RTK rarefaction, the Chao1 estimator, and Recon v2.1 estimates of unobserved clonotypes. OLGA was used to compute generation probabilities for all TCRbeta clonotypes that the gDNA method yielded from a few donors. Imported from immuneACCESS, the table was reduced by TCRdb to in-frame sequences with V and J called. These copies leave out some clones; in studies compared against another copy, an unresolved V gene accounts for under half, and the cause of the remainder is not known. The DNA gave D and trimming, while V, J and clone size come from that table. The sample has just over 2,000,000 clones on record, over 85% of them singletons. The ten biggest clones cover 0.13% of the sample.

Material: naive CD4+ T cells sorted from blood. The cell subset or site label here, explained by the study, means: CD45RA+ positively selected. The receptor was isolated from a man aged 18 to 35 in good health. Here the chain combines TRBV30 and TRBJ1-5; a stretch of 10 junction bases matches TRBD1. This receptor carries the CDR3 CAWSVRDRGFNQPQHF. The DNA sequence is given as TGTGCCTGGAGTGTAAGGGACAGGGGATTCAATCAGCCCCAGCATTTT.